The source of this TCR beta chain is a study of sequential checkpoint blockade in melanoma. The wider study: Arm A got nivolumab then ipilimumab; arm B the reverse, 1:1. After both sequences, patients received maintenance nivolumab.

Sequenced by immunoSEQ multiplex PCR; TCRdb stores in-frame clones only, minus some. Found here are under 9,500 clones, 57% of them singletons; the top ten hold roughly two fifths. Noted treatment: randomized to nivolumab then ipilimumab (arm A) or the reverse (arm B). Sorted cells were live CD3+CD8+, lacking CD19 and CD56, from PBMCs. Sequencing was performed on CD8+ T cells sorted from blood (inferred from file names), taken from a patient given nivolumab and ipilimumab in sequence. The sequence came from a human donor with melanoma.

This CDR3 reads CASSLSGTSDFYNEQFF. CDR3 DNA sequence: TGCGCCAGCAGCTTGTCTGGGACTAGCGACTTCTACAATGAGCAGTTCTTC. V usage is TRBV5-1 and J usage is TRBJ2-1, with TRBD2 matching over 10 bases. J was trimmed by 3 bases and V by 1 base; bases with no gene match: 7. The CDR3 contains 17 residues. Germline lookup yields CDR1 SGHRS and CDR2 YFSETQ.